The next 24 T cell receptor beta chains were all read from a single sample in a study of CD8+ T cells in alopecia areata. This sample's treatment: oral pan-JAK inhibitor, 5-10 mg twice daily. Once RNA had been extracted, it was reverse transcribed into cDNA to act as the sequencing template. Here immunoSEQ multiplex PCR was the method, and the copy in TCRdb shows in-frame clones only, minus some. The sample includes some 190,000 clones, 60% of them seen just once. The sequences come from CD4+ T cells sorted from blood, collected at week 4, from a patient treated with tofacitinib. These receptors originate from a human donor with alopecia areata.

The rearrangement uses TRBV5-1 and TRBJ2-7; the match to TRBD2 covers 7 bases. The CDR3 is made up of 15 amino acids. CDR1 and CDR2 from the germline V gene are SGHRS and YFSETQ. Germline trimming cut 4 bases from V and 0 bases from J; bases unmatched to any gene: 7. Here the CDR3 DNA reads TGCGCCAGCAGCCCTTGGGGGGACTACTCCTACGAGCAGTACTTC. Translated: CASSPWGDYSYEQYF.

J is TRBJ2-1 and V is TRBV29-1; possible D gene TRBD2, 5 bases. The CDR3 runs 12 residues. Per germline, CDR1 SQVTM and CDR2 ANQGSEA. Trimming cost V 7 bases and J 6 bases, with 13 bases left between them. The CDR3 is CSAGKGRNEQFF. The CDR3 DNA follows: TGCAGCGCGGGGAAAGGGCGCAATGAGCAGTTCTTC.

This sequence joins TRBV29-1 and TRBJ1-1, with D unclear. CDR3 length equals 12 residues. Deletions cut 3 bases from V and 1 base from J, with 6 bases between. Germline V gives CDR1 SQVTM, CDR2 ANQGSEA. The DNA for the CDR3 is TGCAGCGTTGACCGACAGAACACTGAAGCTTTCTTT. Its protein is CSVDRQNTEAFF.

The chain has TRBV29-1 and TRBJ2-1; TRBD2 matches at 12 bases. CDR3 length equals 18 residues. The ends lost 7 bases at V and 0 bases at J; junction bases unmatched: 13. The germline V gene has CDR1 SQVTM and CDR2 ANQGSEA. The CDR3 protein is CSARRTSGTRSSYNEQFF. CDR3 bases: TGCAGCGCCCGGCGGACTAGCGGGACTAGGAGCTCCTACAATGAGCAGTTCTTC.

This chain joins TRBV30 and TRBJ2-2; D remains ambiguous. The V gene lost 0 bases and the J gene lost 4 bases, with 6 bases spanning the gap. The germline gives CDR1 GTSNPN, CDR2 SVGIG (reference sequence). The CDR3 covers 13 residues. Here the CDR3 DNA reads TGTGCCTGGAGTGTAGGCGGCACCGGGGAGCTGTTTTTT. It specifies CAWSVGGTGELFF.

The chain recombines TRBV6-5 with TRBJ2-5; D unresolved. V lost 5 bases and J 2 bases, leaving 3 bases between the germline ends. The CDR3 totals 11 residues. The germline CDR1 and CDR2 sequences are MNHEY and SVGAGI. Here the CDR3 reads CASSTQETQYF. The CDR3, as DNA: TGTGCCAGCAGTACTCAAGAGACCCAGTACTTC.

The rearrangement uses TRBV30 and TRBJ2-3, with D possibly matching TRBD1 (6 bases). Trimming cost V 8 bases and J 6 bases, with 12 bases left between them. This CDR3 is built from 11 residues. CDR1 and CDR2 from the germline V gene are GTSNPN and SVGIG (reference sequence). The CDR3 DNA reads TGTGCCGGCGCTCAGGGGGATACGCAGTATTTT. It codes for CAGAQGDTQYF.

The gene calls are TRBV30 and TRBJ2-1; 8 bases line up with TRBD2. Germline V lookup: CDR1 GTSNPN, CDR2 SVGIG (reference sequence). The CDR3 has 11 residues. J lost 9 bases, V lost 5 bases, and 3 bases had no gene match. DNA of the CDR3: TGTGCCTGGGGGGCGGGAGGTGAGCAGTTCTTC. Encoded protein: CAWGAGGEQFF.

The V call is TRBV30, the J call TRBJ2-6; D uncertain. This CDR3 is 14 amino acids long. The V gene's germline CDR1 is GTSNPN and CDR2 SVGIG (reference sequence). Between the trimmed V and J ends, which lost 2 bases and 2 bases, there was a span of 7 bases. CDR3 amino acids: CAWSRETGANVLTF. The CDR3 nucleotides are TGTGCCTGGAGTAGGGAAACTGGGGCCAACGTCCTGACTTTC. The whole variable domain, filled in from reference TRBV30 and TRBJ2-6, reads SQTIHQWPATLVQPVGSPLSLECTVEGTSNPNLYWYRQAAGRGLQLLFYSVGIGQISSEVPQNLSASRPQDRQFILSSKKLLLSDSGFYLCAWSRETGANVLTFGAGSRLTVL.

The genes are TRBV18 and TRBJ2-5, with D perhaps matching TRBD1 (5 bases). The length of the CDR3 is 13 residues. V was shortened by 5 bases and J by 9 bases, with 16 bases between the two germline ends. The germline gives CDR1 KGHSH, CDR2 LQKENI. This CDR3 reads CASSSDSLVSQYF. CDR3 coding DNA: TGTGCCAGCTCATCTGACAGTCTGGTTTCCCAGTACTTC.

This clone has just one count. The chain recombines TRBV7-2 with TRBJ2-5; TRBD2 agrees at 11 bases. With 0 bases clipped from V and 5 bases from J, the junction kept 5 bases outside the gene matches. The germline V gene encodes CDR1 SGHTA and CDR2 FQGNSA. The CDR3 has 16 amino acids. The CDR3, as DNA: TGTGCCAGCAGCTTAGCTTCACTAGCGGGAGTGGAGACCCAGTACTTC. Its protein is CASSLASLAGVETQYF. The full variable domain, its missing parts supplied by reference TRBV7-2 and TRBJ2-5, is GAGVSQSPSNKVTEKGKDVELRCDPISGHTALYWYRQSLGQGLEFLIYFQGNSAPDKSGLPSDRFSAERTGGSVSTLTIQRTQQEDSAVYLCASSLASLAGVETQYFGPGTRLLVL.

This chain links TRBV29-1 with TRBJ2-4, with D uncertain. Looked up from germline, CDR1 is SQVTM and CDR2 is ANQGSEA. The CDR3 is 9 amino acids. Trimming shortened V by 7 bases and J by 14 bases, and 12 bases separated the two germline ends. The CDR3 loop reads CSARKAEYF. The CDR3 nucleotides are TGCAGCGCCCGGAAGGCGGAGTACTTC. Drawing the rest from reference TRBV29-1 and TRBJ2-4, the complete variable domain is SAVISQKPSRDICQRGTSLTIQCQVDSQVTMMFWYRQQPGQSLTLIATANQGSEATYESGFVIDKFPISRPNLTFSTLTVSNMSPEDSSIYLCSARKAEYFGAGTRLSVL.

V usage is TRBV2 and J usage is TRBJ2-3; D is uncertain. V was trimmed by 6 bases and J by 9 bases, leaving 10 bases between them. Germline V gives CDR1 SNHLY, CDR2 FYNNEI. The CDR3 spans 11 residues. CDR3 residues: CASSPQTTQYF. The CDR3 bases are TGTGCCAGCAGCCCCCAAACAACGCAGTATTTT.

This clone was detected only a few times. V and J are TRBV29-1 and TRBJ2-3; 9 bases are a match to TRBD1. This CDR3 has 14 residues. The V gene end was trimmed by 4 bases and the J gene end by 4 bases; junction bases not matched to a gene: 6. CDR1 and CDR2 (germline): SQVTM, ANQGSEA. This chain's CDR3 is CSVALGTGSDTQYF. The CDR3 nucleotides are TGCAGCGTTGCTCTTGGGACAGGGTCAGATACGCAGTATTTT.

This chain uses TRBV15 with TRBJ2-3, with a tentative D call TRBD1 (6 bases). The V end lost 4 bases, the J end lost 5 bases, and 13 bases lay between the germline ends. The CDR3 extends over 14 amino acids. The germline V gene encodes CDR1 LNHNV and CDR2 YYDKDF (reference sequence). CDR3 residues: CATSTTGPGDTQYF. CDR3 bases: TGTGCCACCAGCACAACAGGGCCCGGAGATACGCAGTATTTT.

V and J are TRBV27 and TRBJ2-6, with D unclear. Germline lookup yields CDR1 MNHEY and CDR2 SMNVEV (reference sequence). This CDR3 is built from 16 residues. Between the trimmed V and J ends, which lost 8 bases and 0 bases, there was a span of 14 bases. The CDR3 loop is CASRREGPSGANVLTF. The CDR3 coding sequence is TGTGCCAGCCGAAGGGAAGGACCCTCTGGGGCCAACGTCCTGACTTTC.

The chain employs TRBV5-1 and TRBJ2-5; D possibly uses TRBD1 or TRBD2 (5 bases each). This CDR3 comprises 14 residues. CDR1 is SGHRS, CDR2 YFSETQ, per germline. V lost 0 bases to trimming and J lost 4 bases, with 10 bases between them. The CDR3 loop is CASSLGGGRETQYF. Written as DNA, the CDR3 is TGCGCCAGCAGCTTGGGTGGGGGACGAGAGACCCAGTACTTC.

The table lists this clone with a few counts. This chain connects TRBV6-5 to TRBJ2-3, with D hard to call. This CDR3 is 11 amino acids long. With 7 bases removed from V and 5 bases from J, the gap between germline ends came to 7 bases. The germline V gene has CDR1 MNHEY and CDR2 SVGAGI. The DNA for the CDR3 is TGTGCCAGCACCCACGGAGATACGCAGTATTTT. This gives the protein CASTHGDTQYF.

This chain uses TRBV29-1 with TRBJ2-5; D may be TRBD2 (6 bases). The CDR3 is made up of 13 amino acids. V lost 4 bases and J 1 base, leaving 10 bases between the germline ends. Germline CDR1 reads SQVTM; CDR2 reads ANQGSEA. CDR3 nucleotide sequence: TGCAGCGTTGGGAGGGCGGTCCAAGAGACCCAGTACTTC. It is translated as CSVGRAVQETQYF.

The rearrangement links TRBV30 to TRBJ1-1; possible D gene TRBD1, 6 bases. V shed 5 bases and J shed 1 base, with 14 bases lying between them. The CDR3 contains 14 residues. In germline, CDR1 is GTSNPN, CDR2 SVGIG (reference sequence). CDR3 coding DNA: TGTGCCTGGGTGGTAGGACAGTGGAACACTGAAGCTTTCTTT. Its translation is CAWVVGQWNTEAFF.

The V gene is TRBV27, the J gene TRBJ1-2; a weak D match, TRBD1 (5 bases). This CDR3 contains 14 residues. In germline, CDR1 is MNHEY, CDR2 SMNVEV (reference sequence). Deletions cut 6 bases from V and 8 bases from J, with 19 bases between. CDR3 amino acids: CASSYTRALGGYTF. The DNA of the CDR3 is TGTGCCAGCAGCTATACCAGGGCATTGGGGGGCTACACCTTC.

This chain connects TRBV5-1 to TRBJ2-2; TRBD2 agrees at 9 bases. The length of the CDR3 is 15 residues. Germline-derived CDR1 and CDR2 are SGHRS and YFSETQ. The ends lost 4 bases at V and 6 bases at J; junction bases unmatched: 7. The CDR3 DNA reads TGCGCCAGCAGCGATCTAGCGGGGAGCGCCGGGGAGCTGTTTTTT. Translated: CASSDLAGSAGELFF.

This clone was found a few times. This chain links TRBV10-3 with TRBJ2-2, with 8 bases matching TRBD2. J lost 3 bases, V lost 2 bases, and 2 bases had no gene match. CDR1 and CDR2 (germline): ENHRY, SYGVKD. The CDR3 consists of 15 residues. The DNA of the CDR3 is TGTGCCATCAGTGAGGCGGGAGGTGACACCGGGGAGCTGTTTTTT. Amino acids: CAISEAGGDTGELFF.

The sample holds one count of this clone. The rearrangement uses TRBV11-2 and TRBJ1-2; 7 positions agree with TRBD1. CDR3 size: 14 residues. Trimming cost V 5 bases and J 0 bases; bases outside gene matches: 3. CDR1 is SGHAT and CDR2 is FQNNGV in the germline V gene. CDR3 bases: TGTGCCAGCAGCGCGGGGACAGCTAACTATGGCTACACCTTC. It codes for CASSAGTANYGYTF.